This T cell receptor (beta chain) was documented in a study of GPR56 and killer-like receptors on CD4 memory cells (dated by TCRdb to about 2019). Broadly, across the study: The study proposed that progressive acquisition of KLRB1, KLRG1, GPR56 and then KLRF1 marks human CD4+ memory T-cell differentiation and cytokine production potential. The study described its healthy blood donors as age-matched to the liver disease patients, who had a median age of about 64 years. Results the study describes overall, beyond this receptor: TCR repertoire overlap was especially strong between late populations 4 and 5, and population 3 also partly overlapped. Clonal frequency was low in the marker-negative population and increased progressively along the proposed pathway, with TCRbeta diversity decreasing accordingly. The authors took the finding that clones dominating late populations 4 and 5 were also present in early populations 1 and 2 as evidence for linear differentiation. Diversity and similarity analyses were restricted to the 100 most expanded clones per population rather than full repertoires.

Sequencing relied on an Illumina HiSeq 2500. Sequencing libraries were built by amplifying the recombined TCRbeta locus with a previously published PCR protocol. The study's own analysis went as follows. Any read whose average quality score fell below 30 was discarded, and IMSEQ was used to process the reads that remained. Clonotypes were defined by Vbeta gene, Jbeta gene and CDR3 amino acid sequence. To quantify how much the repertoires of different populations overlapped, the Morisita-Horn index was computed on the top 100 expanded clones. Renyi diversity profiles calculated on the top 100 expanded clones were used to evaluate clonal diversity. After the reads were reprocessed by TCRdb, one entry was made per CDR3 protein sequence, with no DNA. The V and J calls and clone size come from TCRdb's table, not from the authors' own analysis. This sample's clone table shows about 2,900 distinct CDR3 sequences. About 3.2% of the sample belongs to the ten largest clones.

Prior to TCRbeta sequencing, five KLR/GPR56-defined CD4+ populations were enriched by fluorescence-activated cell sorting. To test whether memory differentiation follows a linear pathway, the researchers sequenced TCRbeta repertoires from five CD4+ T-cell subsets, each defined by expression of KLRB1, KLRG1, GPR56 and KLRF1. TCR-sequenced cells came from peripheral blood of healthy control individuals, reported as five donors in the TCRbeta analysis figure. The researchers collected heparinized peripheral blood and processed every sample within one hour of retrieval. Blood was diluted 1:2 in PBS, and peripheral blood mononuclear cells were then isolated from the diluted blood at room temperature by Biocoll density gradient centrifugation. Before flow sorting, freshly isolated PBMCs underwent magnetic sorting with anti-CD4 MicroBeads to enrich CD4+ T cells. A BD FACSAria II was used to sort CD4+ T cells enriched from PBMCs of healthy donors according to marker expression. For surface staining, the researchers used Miltenyi Biotec antibodies: anti-KLRB1 clone 191B8, anti-KLRF1 clone 4A4.D10 and anti-KLRG1 clone REA261.

CDR1 SQVTM and CDR2 ANQGSEA are derived from the germline V gene. The CDR3 measures 14 amino acids from cysteine to phenylalanine. DNA was not recorded. No count is given, but going by its frequency this clonotype is medium-sized (0.01 to 0.1%). Its antigen remains unidentified. Recombination linked TRBV29-1 to TRBJ2-7; the D gene TCRdb calls, TRBD2, cannot be checked with no DNA. This clonotype originated in a human donor in good health. The sequenced material came from memory CD4+ T cells from blood. The CDR3 protein sequence reads: CSVVGGTVTYEQYF.